These T cell receptor beta chains were read from a single sample in a study of blood T cell repertoires in COVID-19. TCRdb's copy holds only in-frame clones and misses some; the assay was immunoSEQ multiplex PCR. The table lists 130,000 to 150,000 clones, approximately 80% of them singletons. What was sequenced was peripheral blood. The receptors were sampled from a woman in her sixties with acute or convalescent COVID-19. Both conserved end residues are part of each CDR3. D genes are given only for firm matches.

TRBV18	-	12	CASFKGVDEQYF
TRBV6-5	-	15	CASSAGGYSTDTQYF
TRBV6-2/TRBV6-3	TRBD1	16	CASSYRQGPSNSPLHF
TRBV28	TRBD2	16	CASSFHLAGLSYEQYF
TRBV3-1/TRBV3-2	TRBD2	16	CASSLIIAGGYDEQFF
TRBV10-3	-	15	CAISAAGTQLYGYTF
TRBV6-5	-	11	CASILNTEAFF
TRBV6-6	TRBD2	14	CASSNGLAAYEQYF
TRBV28	TRBD2	18	CASSSWTGLAGLYNEQFF
TRBV5-1	-	14	CASSREPITDTQYF
TRBV5-1	TRBD2	16	CASSSGLAGGAGELFF
TRBV6-5	-	11	CASRPGDGYTF
TRBV5-1	-	14	CASSLEAGSTEAFF
TRBV19	-	14	CASSIASSNQPQHF
TRBV5-6	TRBD1	15	CASSLGGTGMEKLFF
TRBV15	TRBD2	16	CATSREKAGGTDTQYF
TRBV19	-	16	CASSMNVQYSNQPQHF
TRBV9	-	14	CASSLEGEWDGYTF
TRBV3-1/TRBV3-2	-	13	CASSHIPPDTQYF
TRBV30	TRBD2	15	CAWRAAGGPENEQFF
TRBV6-5	TRBD1	14	CASSFRGVNEKLFF
TRBV5-1	-	13	CASSLNPGEKLFF
TRBV30	TRBD1	15	CAWGGDRPQNEKLFF
TRBV6-5	-	13	CATEDYRKETQYF
TRBV5-1	TRBD1	15	CASSLISGGPYEQYF
TRBV4-2	-	14	CASSESSSTDTQYF
TRBV10-3	-	13	CAISEYGMGELFF
TRBV6-4	-	15	CASSADAGPQETQYF
TRBV4-2	-	17	CASSQGWLETNGNEQFF
TRBV24-1	TRBD1	14	CATSQTGEDEKLFF
TRBV5-1	TRBD1	13	CASSMTGFYEQYF
TRBV5-1	-	15	CASSLAGSLNTEAFF
TRBV28	-	13	CASSTPQGREQYF
TRBV19	-	13	CASSTKLNTEAFF
TRBV13	TRBD2	14	CASSLGTRGNEQYF
TRBV19	-	15	CASKKTHHSGQPQHF
TRBV28	TRBD2	17	CASSPRGLAVSYNEQFF
TRBV5-1	TRBD1	16	CASSLALPGQGIEQYF
TRBV28	-	13	CASSVDSGQPQHF